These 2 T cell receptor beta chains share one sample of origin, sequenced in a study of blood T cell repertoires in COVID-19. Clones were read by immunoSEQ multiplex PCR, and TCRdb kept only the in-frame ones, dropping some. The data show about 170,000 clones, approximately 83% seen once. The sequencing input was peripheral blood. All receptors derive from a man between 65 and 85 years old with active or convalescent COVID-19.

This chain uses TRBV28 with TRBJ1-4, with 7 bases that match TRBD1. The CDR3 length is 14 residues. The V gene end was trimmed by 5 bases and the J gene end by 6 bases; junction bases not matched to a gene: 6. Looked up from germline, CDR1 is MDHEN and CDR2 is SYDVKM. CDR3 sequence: CASSAGQSHEKLFF. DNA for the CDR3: TGTGCCAGCAGTGCGGGACAGTCACATGAAAAACTGTTTTTT.

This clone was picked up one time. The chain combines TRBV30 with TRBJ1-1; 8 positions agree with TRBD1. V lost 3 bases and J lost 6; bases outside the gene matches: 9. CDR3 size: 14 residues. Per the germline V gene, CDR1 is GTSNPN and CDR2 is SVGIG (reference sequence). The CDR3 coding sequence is TGTGCCTGGAGCCGTCAGGGGGCTGGGGCTGAAGCTTTCTTT. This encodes CAWSRQGAGAEAFF.